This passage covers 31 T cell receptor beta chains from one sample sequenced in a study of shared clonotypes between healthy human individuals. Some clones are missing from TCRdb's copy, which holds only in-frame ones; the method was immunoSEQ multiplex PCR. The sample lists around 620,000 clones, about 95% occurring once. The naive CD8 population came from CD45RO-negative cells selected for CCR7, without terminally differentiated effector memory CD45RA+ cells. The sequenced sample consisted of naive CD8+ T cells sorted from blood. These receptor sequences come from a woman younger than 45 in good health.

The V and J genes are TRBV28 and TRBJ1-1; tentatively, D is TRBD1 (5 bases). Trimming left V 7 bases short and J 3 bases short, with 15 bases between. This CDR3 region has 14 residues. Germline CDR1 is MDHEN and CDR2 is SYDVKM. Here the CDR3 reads CASTNPRGDTEAFF. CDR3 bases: TGTGCCAGCACAAACCCCCGAGGGGACACTGAAGCTTTCTTT. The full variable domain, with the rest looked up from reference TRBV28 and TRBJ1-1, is DVKVTQSSRYLVKRTGEKVFLECVQDMDHENMFWYRQDPGLGLRLIYFSYDVKMKEKGDIPEGYSVSREKKERFSLILESASTNQTSMYLCASTNPRGDTEAFFGQGTRLTVV.

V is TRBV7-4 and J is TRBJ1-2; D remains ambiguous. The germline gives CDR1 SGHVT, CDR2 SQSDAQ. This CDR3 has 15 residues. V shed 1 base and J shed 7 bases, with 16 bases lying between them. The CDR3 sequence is CASSLVTDGRGGYTF. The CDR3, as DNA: TGTGCCAGCAGCTTAGTAACTGACGGCCGGGGTGGCTACACCTTC.

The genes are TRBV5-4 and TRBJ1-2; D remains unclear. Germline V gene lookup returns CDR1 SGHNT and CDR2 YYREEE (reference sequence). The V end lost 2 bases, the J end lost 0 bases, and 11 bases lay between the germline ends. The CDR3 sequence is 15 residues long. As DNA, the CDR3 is TGTGCCAGCAGCTTAGGCGCATCTTCTAACTATGGCTACACCTTC. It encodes CASSLGASSNYGYTF. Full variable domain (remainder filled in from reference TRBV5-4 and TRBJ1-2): ETGVTQSPTHLIKTRGQQVTLRCSSQSGHNTVSWYQQALGQGPQFIFQYYREEENGRGNFPPRFSGLQFPNYSSELNVNALELDDSALYLCASSLGASSNYGYTFGSGTRLTVV.

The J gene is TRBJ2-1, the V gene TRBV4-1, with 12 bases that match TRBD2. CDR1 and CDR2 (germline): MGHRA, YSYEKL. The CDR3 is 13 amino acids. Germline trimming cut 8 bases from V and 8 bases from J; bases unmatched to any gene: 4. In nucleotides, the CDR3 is TGCGCCAGCGGTCTAGCGGGAGGGGATGAGCAGTTCTTC. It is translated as CASGLAGGDEQFF.

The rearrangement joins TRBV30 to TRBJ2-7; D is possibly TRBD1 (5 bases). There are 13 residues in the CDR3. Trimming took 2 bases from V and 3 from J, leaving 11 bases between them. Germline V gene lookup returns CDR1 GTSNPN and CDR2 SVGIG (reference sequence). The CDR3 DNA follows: TGTGCCTGGAGTACAGGCGGCAACTACGAGCAGTACTTC. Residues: CAWSTGGNYEQYF.

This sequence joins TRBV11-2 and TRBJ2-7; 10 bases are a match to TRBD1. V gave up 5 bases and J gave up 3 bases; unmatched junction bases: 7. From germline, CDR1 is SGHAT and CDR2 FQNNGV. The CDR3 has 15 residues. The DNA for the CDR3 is TGTGCCAGCAGCACTTACCGGGACAGGGGCTACGAGCAGTACTTC. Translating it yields CASSTYRDRGYEQYF.

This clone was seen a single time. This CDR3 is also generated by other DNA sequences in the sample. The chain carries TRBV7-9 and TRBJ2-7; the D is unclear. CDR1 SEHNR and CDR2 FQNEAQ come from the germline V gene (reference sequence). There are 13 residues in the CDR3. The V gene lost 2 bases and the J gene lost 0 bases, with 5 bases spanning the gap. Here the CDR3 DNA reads TGTGCCAGCAGCTTATCGGACTCCTACGAGCAGTACTTC. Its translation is CASSLSDSYEQYF. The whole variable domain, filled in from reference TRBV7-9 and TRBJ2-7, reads DTGVSQNPRHKITKRGQNVTFRCDPISEHNRLYWYRQTLGQGPEFLTYFQNEAQLEKSRLLSDRFSAERPKGSFSTLEIQRTEQGDSAMYLCASSLSDSYEQYFGPGTRLTVT.

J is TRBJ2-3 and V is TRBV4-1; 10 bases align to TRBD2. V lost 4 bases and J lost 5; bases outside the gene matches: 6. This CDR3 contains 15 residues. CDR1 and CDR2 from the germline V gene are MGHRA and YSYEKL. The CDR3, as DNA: TGCGCCAGCAGCCCCACTAGCGGGATTGTAGATACGCAGTATTTT. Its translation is CASSPTSGIVDTQYF.

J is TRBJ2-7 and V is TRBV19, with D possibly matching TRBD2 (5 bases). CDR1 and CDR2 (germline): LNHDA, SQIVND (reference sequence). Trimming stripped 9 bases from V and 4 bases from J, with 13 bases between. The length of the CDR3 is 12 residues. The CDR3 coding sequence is TGTGCCAGAGGGTTGGACTCATACGAGCAGTACTTC. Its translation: CARGLDSYEQYF. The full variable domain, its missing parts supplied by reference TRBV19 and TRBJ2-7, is DGGITQSPKYLFRKEGQNVTLSCEQNLNHDAMYWYRQDPGQGLRLIYYSQIVNDFQKGDIAEGYSVSREKKESFPLTVTSAQKNPTAFYLCARGLDSYEQYFGPGTRLTVT.

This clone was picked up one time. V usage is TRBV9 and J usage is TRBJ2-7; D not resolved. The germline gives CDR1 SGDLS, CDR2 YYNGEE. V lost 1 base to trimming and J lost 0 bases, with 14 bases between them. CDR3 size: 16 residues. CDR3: CASSVRPHSFSYEQYF. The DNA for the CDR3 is TGTGCCAGCAGCGTACGGCCCCACTCGTTCTCCTACGAGCAGTACTTC.

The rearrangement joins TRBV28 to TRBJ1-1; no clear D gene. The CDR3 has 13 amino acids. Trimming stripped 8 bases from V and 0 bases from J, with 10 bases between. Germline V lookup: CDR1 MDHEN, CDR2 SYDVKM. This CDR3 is CASLWAMNTEAFF. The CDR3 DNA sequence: TGTGCCAGCTTATGGGCCATGAACACTGAAGCTTTCTTT.

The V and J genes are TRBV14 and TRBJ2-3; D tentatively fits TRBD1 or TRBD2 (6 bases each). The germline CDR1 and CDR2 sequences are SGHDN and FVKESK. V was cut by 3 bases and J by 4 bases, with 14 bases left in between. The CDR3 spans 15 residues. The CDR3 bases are TGTGCCAGCAGCCATTGGGGGGCGAAGGCAGATACGCAGTATTTT. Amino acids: CASSHWGAKADTQYF. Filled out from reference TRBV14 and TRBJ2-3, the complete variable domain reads EAGVTQFPSHSVIEKGQTVTLRCDPISGHDNLYWYRRVMGKEIKFLLHFVKESKQDESGMPNNRFLAERTGGTYSTLKVQPAELEDSGVYFCASSHWGAKADTQYFGPGTRLTVL.

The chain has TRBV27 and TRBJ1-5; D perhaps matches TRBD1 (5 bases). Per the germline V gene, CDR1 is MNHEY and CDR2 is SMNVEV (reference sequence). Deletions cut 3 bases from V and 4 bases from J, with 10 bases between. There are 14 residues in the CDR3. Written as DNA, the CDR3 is TGTGCCAGCAGTTTTGACAGCGGGAATCAGCCCCAGCATTTT. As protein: CASSFDSGNQPQHF.

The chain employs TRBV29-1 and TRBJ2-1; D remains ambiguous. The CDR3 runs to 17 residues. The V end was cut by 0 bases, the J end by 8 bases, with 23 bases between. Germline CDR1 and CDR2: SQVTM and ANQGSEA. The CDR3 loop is CSVEELNVRRIAHEQFF. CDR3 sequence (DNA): TGCAGCGTTGAAGAGTTGAATGTTCGACGCATTGCCCATGAGCAGTTCTTC.

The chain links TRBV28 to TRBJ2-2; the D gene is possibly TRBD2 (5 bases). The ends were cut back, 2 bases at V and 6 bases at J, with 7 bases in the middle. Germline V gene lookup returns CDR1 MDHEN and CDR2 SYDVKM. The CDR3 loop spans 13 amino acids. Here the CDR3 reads CASSLAGAGELFF. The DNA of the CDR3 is TGTGCCAGCAGTTTAGCCGGGGCCGGGGAGCTGTTTTTT.

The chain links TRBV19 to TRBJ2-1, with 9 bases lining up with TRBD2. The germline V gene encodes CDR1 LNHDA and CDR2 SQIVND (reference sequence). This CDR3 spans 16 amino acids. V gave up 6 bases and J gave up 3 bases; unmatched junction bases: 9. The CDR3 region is CASSHPSGEDYNEQFF. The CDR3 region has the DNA TGTGCCAGTAGCCACCCTAGCGGGGAGGACTACAATGAGCAGTTCTTC.

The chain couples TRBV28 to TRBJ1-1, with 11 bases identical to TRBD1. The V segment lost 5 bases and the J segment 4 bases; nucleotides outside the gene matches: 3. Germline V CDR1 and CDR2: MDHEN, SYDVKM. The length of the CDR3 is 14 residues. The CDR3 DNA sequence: TGTGCCAGCAGTCCCGGGACAGGGGGCACTGAAGCTTTCTTT. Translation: CASSPGTGGTEAFF.

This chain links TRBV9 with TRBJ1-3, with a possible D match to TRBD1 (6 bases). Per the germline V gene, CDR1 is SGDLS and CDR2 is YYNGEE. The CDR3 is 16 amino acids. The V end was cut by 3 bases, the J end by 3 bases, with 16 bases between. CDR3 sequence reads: CASSAEQGWLGNTIYF. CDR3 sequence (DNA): TGTGCCAGCAGCGCAGAACAGGGATGGCTTGGAAACACCATATATTTT.

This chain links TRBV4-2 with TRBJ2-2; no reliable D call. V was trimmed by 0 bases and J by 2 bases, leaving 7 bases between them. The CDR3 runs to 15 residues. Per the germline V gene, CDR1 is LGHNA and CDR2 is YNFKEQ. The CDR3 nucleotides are TGTGCCAGCAGCCAAGACGCTATCAACACCGGGGAGCTGTTTTTT. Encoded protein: CASSQDAINTGELFF.

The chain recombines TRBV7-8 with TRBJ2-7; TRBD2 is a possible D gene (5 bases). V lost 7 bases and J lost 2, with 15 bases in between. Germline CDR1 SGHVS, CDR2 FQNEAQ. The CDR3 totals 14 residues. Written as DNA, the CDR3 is TGTGCCAGCATCTCCGCAGTGGGAGCCTACGAGCAGTACTTC. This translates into CASISAVGAYEQYF.

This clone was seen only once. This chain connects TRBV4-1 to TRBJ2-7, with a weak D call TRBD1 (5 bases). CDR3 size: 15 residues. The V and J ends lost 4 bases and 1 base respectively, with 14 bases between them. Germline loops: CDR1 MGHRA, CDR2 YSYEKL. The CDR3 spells CASSPTARGSYEQYF. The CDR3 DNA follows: TGCGCCAGCAGCCCGACAGCCAGAGGTTCCTACGAGCAGTACTTC.

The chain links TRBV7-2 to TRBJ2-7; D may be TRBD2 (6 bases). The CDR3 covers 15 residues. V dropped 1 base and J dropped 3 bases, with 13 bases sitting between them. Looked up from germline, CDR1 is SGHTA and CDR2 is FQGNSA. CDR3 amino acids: CASSLVETGVYEQYF. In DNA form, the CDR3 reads TGTGCCAGCAGCTTAGTAGAGACGGGAGTCTACGAGCAGTACTTC.

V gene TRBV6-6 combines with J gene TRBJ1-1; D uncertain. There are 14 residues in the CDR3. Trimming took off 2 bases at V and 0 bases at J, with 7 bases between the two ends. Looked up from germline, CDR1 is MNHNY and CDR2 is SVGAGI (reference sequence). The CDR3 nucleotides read TGTGCCAGCAGTTACGGGCTAATGAACACTGAAGCTTTCTTT. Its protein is CASSYGLMNTEAFF.

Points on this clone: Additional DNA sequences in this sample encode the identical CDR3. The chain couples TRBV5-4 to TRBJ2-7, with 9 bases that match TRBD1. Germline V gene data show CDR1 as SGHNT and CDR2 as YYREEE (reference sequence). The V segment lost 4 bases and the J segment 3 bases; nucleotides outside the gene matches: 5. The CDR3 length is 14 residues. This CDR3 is CASSHGQGSYEQYF. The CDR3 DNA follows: TGTGCCAGCAGCCACGGACAGGGGAGCTACGAGCAGTACTTC.

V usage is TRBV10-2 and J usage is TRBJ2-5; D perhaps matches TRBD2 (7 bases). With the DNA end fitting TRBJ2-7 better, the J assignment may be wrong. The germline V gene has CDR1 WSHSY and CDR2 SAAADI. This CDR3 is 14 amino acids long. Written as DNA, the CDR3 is TGCGCCAGCTCGGACAGACTAGCCTCCTACGAGCAGTACTTC. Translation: CASSDRLASYEQYF.

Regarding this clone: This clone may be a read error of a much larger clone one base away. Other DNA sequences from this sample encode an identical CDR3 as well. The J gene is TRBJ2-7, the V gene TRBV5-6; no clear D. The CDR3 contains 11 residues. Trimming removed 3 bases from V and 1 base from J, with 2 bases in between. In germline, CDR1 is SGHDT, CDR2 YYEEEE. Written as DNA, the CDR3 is TGTGCCAGCAGCTCATCCTACGAGCAGTACTTC. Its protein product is CASSSSYEQYF.

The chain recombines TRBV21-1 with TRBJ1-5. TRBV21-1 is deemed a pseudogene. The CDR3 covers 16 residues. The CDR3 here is CASSTHGGLSNQPQHF. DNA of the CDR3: TGTGCCAGCAGCACCCACGGGGGTTTAAGCAATCAGCCCCAGCATTTT.

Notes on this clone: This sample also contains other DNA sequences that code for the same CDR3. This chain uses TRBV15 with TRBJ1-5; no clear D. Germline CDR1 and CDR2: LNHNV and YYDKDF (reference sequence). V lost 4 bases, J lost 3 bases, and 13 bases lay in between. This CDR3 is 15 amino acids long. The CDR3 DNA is TGTGCCACCAGCACCCCGACGCGTCTCAATCAGCCCCAGCATTTT. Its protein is CATSTPTRLNQPQHF.

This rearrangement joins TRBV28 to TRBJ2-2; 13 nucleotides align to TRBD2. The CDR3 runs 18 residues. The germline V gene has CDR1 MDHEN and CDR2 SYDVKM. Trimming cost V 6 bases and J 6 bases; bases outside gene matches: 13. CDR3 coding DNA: TGTGCCAGCAGCCCCCAACCGGGACTAGCGGGACAGTCCGGGGAGCTGTTTTTT. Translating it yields CASSPQPGLAGQSGELFF.

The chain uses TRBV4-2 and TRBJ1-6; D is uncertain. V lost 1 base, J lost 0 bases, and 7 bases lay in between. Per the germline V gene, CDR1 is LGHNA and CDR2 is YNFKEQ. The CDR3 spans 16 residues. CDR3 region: CASSQASSSYNSPLHF. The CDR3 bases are TGTGCCAGCAGCCAAGCTTCGAGCTCCTATAATTCACCCCTCCACTTT.

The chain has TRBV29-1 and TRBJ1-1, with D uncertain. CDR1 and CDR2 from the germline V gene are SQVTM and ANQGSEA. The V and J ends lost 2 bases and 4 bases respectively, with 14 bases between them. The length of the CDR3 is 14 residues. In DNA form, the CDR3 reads TGCAGCGTTGAATATGGGGTAGGAGGCACTGAAGCTTTCTTT. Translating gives CSVEYGVGGTEAFF.